A selection of T cell receptor beta chains follows, all from one sample in a study of glioma-infiltrating T cells. TCRdb processed the multiplex PCR reads anew with MiXCR; each CDR3 protein has one entry. Of some 120,000 distinct CDR3 sequences listed, approximately 25% are singletons. Source material: glioma tissue, nonneoplastic brain tissue, or PBMCs (not recorded which). The origin of the receptors is a human donor with low-grade glioma or glioblastoma, undergoing nonglioma brain surgery, or in good health (not recorded which). Each CDR3 is given with its conserved first and last residue. A D gene is named only where the DNA matches it firmly. Clone size is stated in some rows and not others, as once, few, many or a class when expanded.

.	15	TRBV15	TRBJ2-3	many	TGTGCCACCAGCAGAGATCGACTACCCACAGATACGCAGTATTTT	CATSRDRLPTDTQYF
.	15	TRBV6-2/TRBV6-3	TRBJ2-7	many	TGTGCCAGCACCAACTCCCGCTCCCGGGGATGGGAGCAGTACTTC	CASTNSRSRGWEQYF
.	15	TRBV28	TRBJ1-6	many	TGTGCCAGCAGTCAACCCTCCGAGGGGTATCACCCCCTCCACTTT	CASSQPSEGYHPLHF
.	15	TRBV7-9	TRBJ2-7	.	TGTGAAAGCAGCTTAGATCGCGACACCCCCTACGAGCAGTACTTC	CESSLDRDTPYEQYF
TRBD2	14	TRBV2	TRBJ2-3	.	TGTGACAGCAGGATACTAGCGGGCACAGATACGCAGTATTTT	CDSRILAGTDTQYF
.	15	TRBV19	TRBJ2-7	.	TGTGCCAGTAGTACCCACGACGGAATCACCTACGAGCAGTACTTC	CASSTHDGITYEQYF
TRBD2	17	TRBV15	TRBJ2-1	many	TGTGCCACCAGCAGAGAAGTGTTACTAGCGGTTGGTGCTGAGCAGTTCTTC	CATSREVLLAVGAEQFF
.	13	TRBV5-1	TRBJ1-1	many	TGCGCCAGCAGCTTGAAGACAGACACTGAAGCTTTCTTT	CASSLKTDTEAFF
.	15	TRBV9	TRBJ2-3	.	TGTGCCAGCAGCGGTACAGGGCAGTGGACAGATACGCAGTATTTT	CASSGTGQWTDTQYF
.	15	TRBV7-8	TRBJ1-2	few	TGTGCCAGCAGCTTAGGGCTTAATAGGAACTATGGCTACACCTTC	CASSLGLNRNYGYTF
.	15	TRBV2	TRBJ2-1	many	TGTGCCAGCACCACCGAGGGACTTTCCTACAATGAGCAGTTCTTC	CASTTEGLSYNEQFF
.	15	TRBV7-2	TRBJ2-5	many	TGTGCCAGCAGCTTGTCAATGGGAACAAGGGAGACCCAGTACTTC	CASSLSMGTRETQYF
.	15	TRBV12-3/TRBV12-4	TRBJ2-5	many	TGTGCCAGCTCCCAGGGGGGTCTGCCCCAAGAGACCCAGTACTTC	CASSQGGLPQETQYF
.	14	TRBV12-3/TRBV12-4	TRBJ2-7	many	TGTGCCAGCAGCCCCGGAGGGGGCGCCCACGAGCAGTACTTC	CASSPGGGAHEQYF
.	13	TRBV20-1	TRBJ1-2	many	TGCAGTGCTAACCGGGGAGGGGCTTATGGCTACACCTTC	CSANRGGAYGYTF
.	13	TRBV6-2/TRBV6-3	TRBJ2-7	many	TGTGCCAGCAGTTACTCCGATAGATACGAGCAGTACTTC	CASSYSDRYEQYF
.	13	TRBV29-1	TRBJ2-7	few	TGCAGCGTCTCTAGCGTGATTGACTACGAGCAGTACTTC	CSVSSVIDYEQYF
.	13	TRBV7-7	TRBJ2-5	many	TGTGCTAGCAGCTACAGGGAACAAGAGACCCAGTACTTC	CASSYREQETQYF
TRBD1	14	TRBV18	TRBJ1-1	.	TGTGCCAGCTCTCCCAGGGGGGTGAACACTGAAGCTTTCTTT	CASSPRGVNTEAFF
TRBD2	20	TRBV4-1	TRBJ2-1	.	TGCGCCAGCAGCCAGCCGGGACAGCGATTAACTAGCGGGGCAAACAATGAGCAGTTCTTC	CASSQPGQRLTSGANNEQFF